This T cell receptor beta chain was captured in a study of T cell repertoires in cytomegalovirus infection. TCRdb reprocessed the reads via MiXCR and lists one record per CDR3 protein. Found here are 250,000 or so distinct CDR3 sequences, 15% to 20% of them singletons; the top ten hold roughly 45%. In this sample, this clonotype turned up a few times. The CDR3 contains 17 residues. Germline trimming cut 6 bases from V and 5 bases from J; bases unmatched to any gene: 18. Germline CDR1 reads MNHEY; CDR2 reads SMNVEV (reference sequence). This clonotype was obtained from a human donor in good health (CMV status not recorded). Some clones in this sample may be carry-over from other donors' samples. The specimen sequenced was CD8+ T cells from PBMCs. The rearrangement joins TRBV27 to TRBJ1-1; 7 positions agree with TRBD1. This CDR3 is CASSRNTGDWGKTEAFF. As DNA, the CDR3 is TGTGCCAGCAGCCGAAATACAGGGGATTGGGGGAAGACTGAAGCTTTCTTT.